These T cell receptor beta chains were read from a single sample in a study of T cells in localized non-small cell lung cancer. Some clones are missing from TCRdb's copy, which holds only in-frame ones; the method was immunoSEQ multiplex PCR. The sample has about 30,000 clones; roughly nine tenths are singletons. Material: peripheral blood, obtained before any cancer treatment. These receptors were collected from a woman aged 35 to 70 with stage I lung adenocarcinoma. The CDR3 runs from the conserved cysteine through the conserved F or W. The D gene is left open where the match is weak. Only some rows state a clone size, as once, few, many or a class for expanded clones.

j_gene: TRBJ1-3; d_gene: -; v_gene: TRBV19; abundance: -; CDR3nt: TGTGCCAGTAGTATCACGAGGTCTGGAAACACCATATATTTT; CDR3aa: CASSITRSGNTIYF
j_gene: TRBJ2-3; d_gene: -; v_gene: TRBV11-2; abundance: -; CDR3nt: TGTGCCAGCAGCCCCGGGATTCCCACAGATACGCAGTATTTT; CDR3aa: CASSPGIPTDTQYF
j_gene: TRBJ1-5; d_gene: -; v_gene: TRBV4-1; abundance: once; CDR3nt: TGCGCCAGCAGCCAAGATTGGGGGGTAGAACAGCCCCAGCATTTT; CDR3aa: CASSQDWGVEQPQHF
j_gene: TRBJ1-1; d_gene: -; v_gene: TRBV28; abundance: few; CDR3nt: TGTGCCACCGAATACAGGGAAGCTTTCTTT; CDR3aa: CATEYREAFF
j_gene: TRBJ2-1; d_gene: -; v_gene: TRBV4-3; abundance: -; CDR3nt: TGCGCCAGCAGCCAAGAAAGCGGTCATTCCGACAATGAGCAGTTCTTC; CDR3aa: CASSQESGHSDNEQFF
j_gene: TRBJ1-6; d_gene: TRBD1; v_gene: TRBV6-5; abundance: -; CDR3nt: TGTGCCAGCAGTTCCGGACAGGATCCCACGTATTCACCCCTCCACTTT; CDR3aa: CASSSGQDPTYSPLHF
j_gene: TRBJ2-1; d_gene: -; v_gene: TRBV4-2; abundance: -; CDR3nt: TGTGCCAGCAGCCAAGGGCTATCTCCCTACAATGAGCAGTTCTTC; CDR3aa: CASSQGLSPYNEQFF
j_gene: TRBJ2-7; d_gene: -; v_gene: TRBV27; abundance: -; CDR3nt: TGTGCCAGCAGCCCTATGATCGGGAGAGACTACGAGCAGTACTTC; CDR3aa: CASSPMIGRDYEQYF
j_gene: TRBJ1-4; d_gene: -; v_gene: TRBV9; abundance: -; CDR3nt: TGTGCCAGCAGCCCACAGAGGGGGATGGAAAAACTGTTTTTT; CDR3aa: CASSPQRGMEKLFF
j_gene: TRBJ2-2; d_gene: -; v_gene: TRBV19; abundance: -; CDR3nt: TGTGCCAGTAGTACCGGGATGCTGGACACCGGGGAGCTGTTTTTT; CDR3aa: CASSTGMLDTGELFF
j_gene: TRBJ1-4; d_gene: TRBD1; v_gene: TRBV28; abundance: few; CDR3nt: TGTGCCAGCAGCCTCACAGGGGGGAATGAAAAACTGTTTTTT; CDR3aa: CASSLTGGNEKLFF
j_gene: TRBJ2-7; d_gene: TRBD2; v_gene: TRBV5-6; abundance: -; CDR3nt: TGTGCCAGCAGCCTAATGACTAGCGGCACCTACGAGCAGTACTTC; CDR3aa: CASSLMTSGTYEQYF
j_gene: TRBJ1-5; d_gene: -; v_gene: TRBV19; abundance: few; CDR3nt: TGTGCCAGTAGTCCAGGGTGGAATCAGCCCCAGCATTTT; CDR3aa: CASSPGWNQPQHF
j_gene: TRBJ2-1; d_gene: -; v_gene: TRBV6-5; abundance: -; CDR3nt: TGTGCCAGCAGTGCCGACCCGAGCTCCTACAATGAGCAGTTCTTC; CDR3aa: CASSADPSSYNEQFF
j_gene: TRBJ2-2; d_gene: -; v_gene: TRBV11-2; abundance: -; CDR3nt: TGTGCCAGCAGTTCCTACGAGAACACCGGGGAGCTGTTTTTT; CDR3aa: CASSSYENTGELFF
j_gene: TRBJ1-1; d_gene: -; v_gene: TRBV11-2; abundance: -; CDR3nt: TGTGCCAGCGCGCTCCCGGGGACGCTGGGCACTGAAGCTTTCTTT; CDR3aa: CASALPGTLGTEAFF
j_gene: TRBJ2-5; d_gene: -; v_gene: TRBV27; abundance: -; CDR3nt: TGTGCCACCGGCGCACTGGGGGTAGAGACCCAGTACTTC; CDR3aa: CATGALGVETQYF
j_gene: TRBJ1-2; d_gene: -; v_gene: TRBV7-2; abundance: -; CDR3nt: TGTGCCAGCAGCTTAGCGTGGGGCTATGGCTACACCTTC; CDR3aa: CASSLAWGYGYTF
j_gene: TRBJ2-6; d_gene: TRBD2; v_gene: TRBV7-3; abundance: -; CDR3nt: TGTGCCAGCAGCTTAGGGGGAGGGGCGGCTGGGGCCAACGTCCTGACTTTC; CDR3aa: CASSLGGGAAGANVLTF
j_gene: TRBJ2-5; d_gene: -; v_gene: TRBV10-3; abundance: -; CDR3nt: TGTGCCATCAGAGACAGAGAAGAGACCCAGTACTTC; CDR3aa: CAIRDREETQYF
j_gene: TRBJ2-7; d_gene: -; v_gene: TRBV29-1; abundance: -; CDR3nt: TGCAGCGTTGTGGGGAGCCAACGGGGATACGAGCAGCACTTC; CDR3aa: CSVVGSQRGYEQHF
j_gene: TRBJ1-5; d_gene: -; v_gene: TRBV19; abundance: -; CDR3nt: TGTGCCAGTAGTATAGATCCGGGGGTTGTCAATCAGCCCCAGCATTTT; CDR3aa: CASSIDPGVVNQPQHF
j_gene: TRBJ1-3; d_gene: -; v_gene: TRBV28; abundance: -; CDR3nt: TGTGCCAGCAGTGTCGACTACTCTGGAAACACCATATATTTT; CDR3aa: CASSVDYSGNTIYF
j_gene: TRBJ1-1; d_gene: -; v_gene: TRBV18; abundance: -; CDR3nt: TGTGCCAGCTCACCATTTGATTCAGGTGGCCCTGAAGCTTTCTTT; CDR3aa: CASSPFDSGGPEAFF
j_gene: TRBJ2-7; d_gene: TRBD2; v_gene: TRBV28; abundance: -; CDR3nt: TGTGCCAGCAGTTGGGCGAGAGCGGGGGGGCGGGGCGAGCAGTACTTC; CDR3aa: CASSWARAGGRGEQYF
j_gene: TRBJ2-5; d_gene: TRBD2; v_gene: TRBV12-5; abundance: -; CDR3nt: TGTGCTAGTGGTCCCGGACTAGCGGGGACCCAAGAGACCCAGTACTTC; CDR3aa: CASGPGLAGTQETQYF
j_gene: TRBJ2-1; d_gene: -; v_gene: TRBV7-9; abundance: -; CDR3nt: TGTGCCAGCAGCTCCTTCAATGAGCAGTTCTTC; CDR3aa: CASSSFNEQFF
j_gene: TRBJ2-7; d_gene: -; v_gene: TRBV7-2; abundance: -; CDR3nt: TGTGCCAGCAGCTTAGCCACGGGGGCCTACGAGCAGTACTTC; CDR3aa: CASSLATGAYEQYF
j_gene: TRBJ1-5; d_gene: -; v_gene: TRBV7-2; abundance: -; CDR3nt: TGTGCCAGCAGCTTAATGGGGGGCGGGGAGCCCCAGCATTTT; CDR3aa: CASSLMGGGEPQHF
j_gene: TRBJ1-1; d_gene: -; v_gene: TRBV7-2; abundance: -; CDR3nt: TGTGCCAGCAGCCTACAGGGCTCGAACACTGAAGCTTTCTTT; CDR3aa: CASSLQGSNTEAFF
j_gene: TRBJ1-5; d_gene: -; v_gene: TRBV4-3; abundance: -; CDR3nt: TGCGCCAGCAGCCAGGGGGGTCTGCAGCCCCAGCATTTT; CDR3aa: CASSQGGLQPQHF
j_gene: TRBJ1-5; d_gene: -; v_gene: TRBV28; abundance: few; CDR3nt: TGTGCCAGCAGTCTTCGAGACGATAGCAATCAGCCCCAGCATTTT; CDR3aa: CASSLRDDSNQPQHF
j_gene: TRBJ2-7; d_gene: -; v_gene: TRBV5-6; abundance: -; CDR3nt: TGTGCCAGCAGCTCCTCAGGCTACGAGCAGTACTTC; CDR3aa: CASSSSGYEQYF
j_gene: TRBJ1-2; d_gene: TRBD1; v_gene: TRBV19; abundance: -; CDR3nt: TGTGCCAGTAGTCCATCGGACAGGGGCGGCTACACCTTC; CDR3aa: CASSPSDRGGYTF
j_gene: TRBJ2-1; d_gene: -; v_gene: TRBV5-1; abundance: -; CDR3nt: TGCGCCAGCAGTTCGCCGAGAAACGATGAGCAGTTCTTC; CDR3aa: CASSSPRNDEQFF
j_gene: TRBJ2-5; d_gene: TRBD2; v_gene: TRBV5-5; abundance: -; CDR3nt: TGTGCCAGCACCTCTCCCGGACTAGCCCAAGAGACCCAGTACTTC; CDR3aa: CASTSPGLAQETQYF
j_gene: TRBJ1-2; d_gene: TRBD1; v_gene: TRBV7-2; abundance: -; CDR3nt: TGTGCCAGCAGACCCCTAGGGGCAGGGGGGAGCTATGGCTACACCTTC; CDR3aa: CASRPLGAGGSYGYTF
j_gene: TRBJ2-1; d_gene: -; v_gene: TRBV7-9; abundance: once; CDR3nt: TGTGCCAGCAGCTTTTATGGACAGGCGGGAGATGAGCAGTTCTTC; CDR3aa: CASSFYGQAGDEQFF
j_gene: TRBJ1-4; d_gene: -; v_gene: TRBV7-8; abundance: -; CDR3nt: TGTGCCAGCAGCTTTGAGCATGAAAAACTGTTTTTT; CDR3aa: CASSFEHEKLFF
j_gene: TRBJ1-1; d_gene: -; v_gene: TRBV27; abundance: -; CDR3nt: TGTGCCAGCAGTTCATGGGACGGGAAAAACACTGAAGCTTTCTTT; CDR3aa: CASSSWDGKNTEAFF
j_gene: TRBJ1-5; d_gene: -; v_gene: TRBV7-6; abundance: -; CDR3nt: TGTGCCAGCAGCCCATGGATCAATCAGCCCCAGCATTTT; CDR3aa: CASSPWINQPQHF
j_gene: TRBJ1-1; d_gene: -; v_gene: TRBV18; abundance: once; CDR3nt: TGTGCCAGCTCACCGCCCAAGGTCTCCGATGAAGCTTTCTTT; CDR3aa: CASSPPKVSDEAFF
j_gene: TRBJ1-2; d_gene: TRBD1; v_gene: TRBV19; abundance: -; CDR3nt: TGTGCCAGTAGTTCGGACAGGAACTATGGCTACACCTTC; CDR3aa: CASSSDRNYGYTF
j_gene: TRBJ2-6; d_gene: -; v_gene: TRBV28; abundance: -; CDR3nt: TGTGCCAGCAGTTTCCATCAGCGTTCTGCCGGGGCCAACGTCCTGACTTTC; CDR3aa: CASSFHQRSAGANVLTF
j_gene: TRBJ1-2; d_gene: -; v_gene: TRBV7-2; abundance: -; CDR3nt: TGTGCCAGCAGCTCAAGGGGGATCTATGGCTACACCTTC; CDR3aa: CASSSRGIYGYTF
j_gene: TRBJ1-1; d_gene: -; v_gene: TRBV6-6; abundance: -; CDR3nt: TGTGCCAGCAGTTTCAGGGAGGAGGCTTTCTTT; CDR3aa: CASSFREEAFF
j_gene: TRBJ2-7; d_gene: -; v_gene: TRBV5-1; abundance: few; CDR3nt: TGCGCCAGCAGCAGGGGGACTACGGGAAGGGAGCAGTACTTC; CDR3aa: CASSRGTTGREQYF
j_gene: TRBJ2-5; d_gene: -; v_gene: TRBV28; abundance: -; CDR3nt: TGTGCCAGCAGTTTTCTAGGACAGCAAGAGACCCAGTACTTC; CDR3aa: CASSFLGQQETQYF
j_gene: TRBJ2-3; d_gene: TRBD2; v_gene: TRBV9; abundance: -; CDR3nt: TGTGCCAGCAGCCTACTAGCGGCAACAGATACGCAGTATTTT; CDR3aa: CASSLLAATDTQYF
j_gene: TRBJ1-1; d_gene: -; v_gene: TRBV5-1; abundance: -; CDR3nt: TGCGCCAGCAGCTTGATGGGTCCCGAAGCTTTCTTT; CDR3aa: CASSLMGPEAFF
j_gene: TRBJ2-7; d_gene: TRBD1; v_gene: TRBV19; abundance: -; CDR3nt: TGTGCCAGTAGTCCAAGGACAGGGGTCCGACTGAGATCCTACGAGCAGTACTTC; CDR3aa: CASSPRTGVRLRSYEQYF
j_gene: TRBJ1-3; d_gene: -; v_gene: TRBV2; abundance: -; CDR3nt: TGTGCCAGCAGTGATCAGGGGAGAGGGAACACCATATATTTT; CDR3aa: CASSDQGRGNTIYF
j_gene: TRBJ2-5; d_gene: TRBD2; v_gene: TRBV6-5; abundance: -; CDR3nt: TGTGCCAGCAGTTACTCGGGCGGGAGGGCCCGGGAGACCCAGTACTTC; CDR3aa: CASSYSGGRARETQYF
j_gene: TRBJ1-5; d_gene: -; v_gene: TRBV4-1; abundance: -; CDR3nt: TGCGCCAGCAGCCCGAAAAAGGACAGCCTTAAGGTAAGCAATCAGCCCCAGCATTTT; CDR3aa: CASSPKKDSLKVSNQPQHF
j_gene: TRBJ1-2; d_gene: -; v_gene: TRBV13; abundance: -; CDR3nt: TGTGCCAGCAGCCAGAGGCGGGGGACTAACTATGGCTACACCTTC; CDR3aa: CASSQRRGTNYGYTF
j_gene: TRBJ1-3; d_gene: TRBD1; v_gene: TRBV4-2; abundance: -; CDR3nt: TGTGCCAGCAGCCAACGGGGACAGGGCTCTGGAAACACCATATATTTT; CDR3aa: CASSQRGQGSGNTIYF
j_gene: TRBJ1-5; d_gene: -; v_gene: TRBV5-5; abundance: -; CDR3nt: TGTGCCAGCAGCTTTTTTAGCGGGGACAATCAGCCCCAGCATTTT; CDR3aa: CASSFFSGDNQPQHF
j_gene: TRBJ2-7; d_gene: -; v_gene: TRBV19; abundance: -; CDR3nt: TGTGCCAGTAGTATCTTCGGGGGAAATACCTACGAGCAGTACTTC; CDR3aa: CASSIFGGNTYEQYF